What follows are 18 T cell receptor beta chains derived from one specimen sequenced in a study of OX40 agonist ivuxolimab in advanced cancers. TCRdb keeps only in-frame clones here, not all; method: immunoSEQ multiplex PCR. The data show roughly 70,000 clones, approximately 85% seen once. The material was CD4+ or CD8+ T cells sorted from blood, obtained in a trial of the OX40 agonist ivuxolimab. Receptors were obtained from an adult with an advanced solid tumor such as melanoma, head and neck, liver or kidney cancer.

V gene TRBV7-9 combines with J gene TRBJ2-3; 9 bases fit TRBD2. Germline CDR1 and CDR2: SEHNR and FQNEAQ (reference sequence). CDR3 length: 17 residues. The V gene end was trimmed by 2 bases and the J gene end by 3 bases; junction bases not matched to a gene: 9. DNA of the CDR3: TGTGCCAGCAGCTTACCCTTGTCTAGCGGGAATACAGATACGCAGTATTTT. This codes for CASSLPLSSGNTDTQYF.

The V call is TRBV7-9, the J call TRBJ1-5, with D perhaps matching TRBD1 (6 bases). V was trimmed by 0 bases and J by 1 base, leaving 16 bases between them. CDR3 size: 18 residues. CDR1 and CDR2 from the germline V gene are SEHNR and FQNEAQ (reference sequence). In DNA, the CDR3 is TGTGCCAGCAGCTTAGCGCTAGGGGGAGCTGGGAGCAATCAGCCCCAGCATTTT. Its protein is CASSLALGGAGSNQPQHF.

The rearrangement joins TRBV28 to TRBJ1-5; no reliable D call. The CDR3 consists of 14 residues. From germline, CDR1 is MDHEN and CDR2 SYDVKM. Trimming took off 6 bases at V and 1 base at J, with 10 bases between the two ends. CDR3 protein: CASRTGGSNQPQHF. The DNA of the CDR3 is TGTGCCAGCAGAACCGGTGGGAGCAATCAGCCCCAGCATTTT.

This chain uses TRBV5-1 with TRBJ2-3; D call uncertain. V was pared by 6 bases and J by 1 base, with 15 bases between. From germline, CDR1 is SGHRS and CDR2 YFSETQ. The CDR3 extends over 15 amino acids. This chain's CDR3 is CASTPVVGGTDTQYF. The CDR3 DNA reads TGCGCCAGCACCCCGGTGGTGGGTGGCACAGATACGCAGTATTTT.

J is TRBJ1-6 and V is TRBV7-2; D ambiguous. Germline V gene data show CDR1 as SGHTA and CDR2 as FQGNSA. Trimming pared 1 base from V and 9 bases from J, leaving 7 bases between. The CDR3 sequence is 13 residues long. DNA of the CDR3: TGTGCCAGCAGCTTAGGGTACGGTTCACCCCTCCACTTT. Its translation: CASSLGYGSPLHF.

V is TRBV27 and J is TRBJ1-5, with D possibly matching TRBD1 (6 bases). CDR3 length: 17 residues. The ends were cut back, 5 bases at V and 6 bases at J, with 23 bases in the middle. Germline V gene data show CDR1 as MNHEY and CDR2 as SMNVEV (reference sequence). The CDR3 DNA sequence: TGTGCCAGCAGTAAAATCCCCCCAGGGGTAGGAAGTCAGCCCCAGCATTTT. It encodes CASSKIPPGVGSQPQHF.

The CDR3, as DNA: TGTGCCAGTAGTATAGGGGTTAGCGGGAGTGGAGATGAGCAGTTCTTC. This sequence encodes CASSIGVSGSGDEQFF. The V gene is TRBV19, the J gene TRBJ2-1, with TRBD2 matching 9 bases. The CDR3 is made up of 16 amino acids. The junction had 9 bases not matched to a gene; V was cut back by 1 base and J by 8 bases. CDR1 is LNHDA, CDR2 SQIVND, per germline (reference sequence).

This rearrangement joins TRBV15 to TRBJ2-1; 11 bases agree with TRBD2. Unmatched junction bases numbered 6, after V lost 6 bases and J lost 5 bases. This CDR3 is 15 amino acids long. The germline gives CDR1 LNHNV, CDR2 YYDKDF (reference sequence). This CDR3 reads CATRSSGGAHNEQFF. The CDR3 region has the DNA TGTGCCACCAGAAGTAGCGGGGGGGCCCACAATGAGCAGTTCTTC.

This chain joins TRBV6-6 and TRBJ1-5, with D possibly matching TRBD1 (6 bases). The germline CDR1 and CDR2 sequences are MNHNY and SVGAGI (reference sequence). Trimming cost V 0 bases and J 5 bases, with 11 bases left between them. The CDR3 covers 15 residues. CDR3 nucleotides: TGTGCCAGCAGTTACTCGTCAGGGGAACATCAGCCCCAGCATTTT. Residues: CASSYSSGEHQPQHF.

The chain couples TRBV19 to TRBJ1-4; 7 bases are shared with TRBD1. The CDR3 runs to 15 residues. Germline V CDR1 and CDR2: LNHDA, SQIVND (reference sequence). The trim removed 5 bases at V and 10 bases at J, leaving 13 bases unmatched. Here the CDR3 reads CASSVMTGNHGKLFF. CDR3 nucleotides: TGTGCCAGTAGTGTCATGACAGGGAACCACGGAAAACTGTTTTTT.

CDR3 sequence reads: CASSFRVGVSYGYTF. The CDR3 DNA follows: TGTGCCAGCAGTTTCCGCGTGGGGGTTAGCTATGGCTACACCTTC. The chain joins TRBV27 to TRBJ1-2, with D perhaps TRBD1 (5 bases). The germline CDR1 and CDR2 sequences are MNHEY and SMNVEV (reference sequence). The CDR3 has 15 amino acids. Trimming stripped 3 bases from V and 4 bases from J, with 15 bases between.

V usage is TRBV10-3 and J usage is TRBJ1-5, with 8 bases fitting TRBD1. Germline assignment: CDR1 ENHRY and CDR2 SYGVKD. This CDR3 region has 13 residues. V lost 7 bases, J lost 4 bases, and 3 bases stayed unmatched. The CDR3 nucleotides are TGTGCCATCACGGGACAGGCTAATCAGCCCCAGCATTTT. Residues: CAITGQANQPQHF.

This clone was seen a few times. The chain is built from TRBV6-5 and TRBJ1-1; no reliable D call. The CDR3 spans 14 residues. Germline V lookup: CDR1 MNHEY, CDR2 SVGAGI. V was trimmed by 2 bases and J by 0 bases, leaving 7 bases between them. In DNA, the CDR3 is TGTGCCAGCAGTTACGGTCCCCTGAACACTGAAGCTTTCTTT. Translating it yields CASSYGPLNTEAFF.

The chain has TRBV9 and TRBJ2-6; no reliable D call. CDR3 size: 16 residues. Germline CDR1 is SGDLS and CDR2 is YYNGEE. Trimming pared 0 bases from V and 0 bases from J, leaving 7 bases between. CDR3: CASSVAGNSGANVLTF. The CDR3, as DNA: TGTGCCAGCAGCGTAGCTGGTAACTCTGGGGCCAACGTCCTGACTTTC.

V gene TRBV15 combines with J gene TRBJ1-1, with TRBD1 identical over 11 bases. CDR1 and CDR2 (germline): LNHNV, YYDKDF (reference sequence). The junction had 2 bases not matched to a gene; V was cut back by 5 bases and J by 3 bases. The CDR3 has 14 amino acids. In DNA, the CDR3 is TGTGCCACCAGCGGACAGGGGGCGCACACTGAAGCTTTCTTT. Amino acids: CATSGQGAHTEAFF.

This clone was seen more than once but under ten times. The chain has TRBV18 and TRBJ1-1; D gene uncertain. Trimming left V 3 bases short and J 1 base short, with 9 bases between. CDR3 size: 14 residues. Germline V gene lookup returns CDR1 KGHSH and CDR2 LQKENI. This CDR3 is CASSPRTQNTEAFF. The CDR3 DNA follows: TGTGCCAGCTCACCCAGGACGCAGAACACTGAAGCTTTCTTT. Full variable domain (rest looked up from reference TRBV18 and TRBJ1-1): NAGVMQNPRHLVRRRGQEARLRCSPMKGHSHVYWYRQLPEEGLKFMVYLQKENIIDESGMPKERFSAEFPKEGPSILRIQQVVRGDSAAYFCASSPRTQNTEAFFGQGTRLTVV.

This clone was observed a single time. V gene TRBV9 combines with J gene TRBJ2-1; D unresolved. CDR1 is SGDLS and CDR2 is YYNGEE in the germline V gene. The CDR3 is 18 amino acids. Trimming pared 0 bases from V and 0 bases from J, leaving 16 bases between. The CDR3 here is CASSVVSIGVSSYNEQFF. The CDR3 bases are TGTGCCAGCAGCGTAGTGTCAATAGGTGTGAGCTCCTACAATGAGCAGTTCTTC.

CDR3 nucleotide sequence: TGTGCCAGTAAACTAGCGGGGGGTAGCACAGATACGCAGTATTTT. Protein sequence: CASKLAGGSTDTQYF. This sequence joins TRBV7-8 and TRBJ2-3; 12 bases map to TRBD2. Looked up from germline, CDR1 is SGHVS and CDR2 is FQNEAQ. The CDR3 length is 15 residues. The junction had 4 bases not matched to a gene; V was cut back by 9 bases and J by 0 bases.